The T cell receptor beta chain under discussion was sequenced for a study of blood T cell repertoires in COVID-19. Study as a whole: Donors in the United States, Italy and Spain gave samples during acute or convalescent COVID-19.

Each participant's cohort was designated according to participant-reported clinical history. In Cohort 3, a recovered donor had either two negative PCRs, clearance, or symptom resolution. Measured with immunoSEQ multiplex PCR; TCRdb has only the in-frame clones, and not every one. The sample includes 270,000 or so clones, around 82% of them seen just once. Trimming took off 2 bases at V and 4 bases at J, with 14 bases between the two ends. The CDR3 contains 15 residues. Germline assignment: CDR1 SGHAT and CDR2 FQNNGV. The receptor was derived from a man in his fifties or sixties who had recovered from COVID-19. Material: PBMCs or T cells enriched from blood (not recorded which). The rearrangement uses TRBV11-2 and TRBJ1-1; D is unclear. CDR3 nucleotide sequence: TGTGCCAGCAGCTTATTATTGTCAGATCCCACTGAAGCTTTCTTT. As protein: CASSLLLSDPTEAFF.